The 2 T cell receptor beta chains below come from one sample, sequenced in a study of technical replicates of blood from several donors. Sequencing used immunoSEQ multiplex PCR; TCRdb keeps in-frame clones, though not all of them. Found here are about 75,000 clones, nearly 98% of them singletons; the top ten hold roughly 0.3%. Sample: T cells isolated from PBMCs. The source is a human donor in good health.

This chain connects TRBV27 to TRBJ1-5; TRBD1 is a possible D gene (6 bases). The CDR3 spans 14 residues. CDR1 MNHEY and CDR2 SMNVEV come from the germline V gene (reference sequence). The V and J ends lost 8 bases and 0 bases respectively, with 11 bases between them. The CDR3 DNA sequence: TGTGCCAGCGGGGGCCACTATAGCAATCAGCCCCAGCATTTT. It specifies CASGGHYSNQPQHF.

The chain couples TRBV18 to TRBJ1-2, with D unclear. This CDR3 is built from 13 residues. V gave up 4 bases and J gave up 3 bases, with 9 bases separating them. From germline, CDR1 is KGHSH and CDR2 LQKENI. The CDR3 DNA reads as TGTGCCAGCTCACGTAAGGAGGACTATGGCTACACCTTC. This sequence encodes CASSRKEDYGYTF. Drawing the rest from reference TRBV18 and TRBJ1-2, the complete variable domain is NAGVMQNPRHLVRRRGQEARLRCSPMKGHSHVYWYRQLPEEGLKFMVYLQKENIIDESGMPKERFSAEFPKEGPSILRIQQVVRGDSAAYFCASSRKEDYGYTFGSGTRLTVV.